Described below is a single T cell receptor beta chain sequence and its context. The sample belongs to a study of technical replicates of blood from a few donors. Clones were read by immunoSEQ multiplex PCR, and TCRdb kept only the in-frame ones, dropping some. The repertoire includes fewer than 65,000 clones, around nine tenths of them detected once, and about 5% sits in the top ten. This CDR3 region has 16 residues. This clonotype was obtained from a human donor in good health. Some clones in this sample may be carry-over from other donors' samples. The chain has TRBV12-2 and TRBJ2-1; the table's D call of TRBD2 was not tested on the DNA. TRBV12-2 constitutes a pseudogene. The specimen was PBMCs. CDR3 sequence reads: CASRPRTSGGYNEQFF. CDR3 bases: TGTGCAAGTCGCCCACGGACTAGCGGGGGGTACAATGAGCAGTTCTTC.